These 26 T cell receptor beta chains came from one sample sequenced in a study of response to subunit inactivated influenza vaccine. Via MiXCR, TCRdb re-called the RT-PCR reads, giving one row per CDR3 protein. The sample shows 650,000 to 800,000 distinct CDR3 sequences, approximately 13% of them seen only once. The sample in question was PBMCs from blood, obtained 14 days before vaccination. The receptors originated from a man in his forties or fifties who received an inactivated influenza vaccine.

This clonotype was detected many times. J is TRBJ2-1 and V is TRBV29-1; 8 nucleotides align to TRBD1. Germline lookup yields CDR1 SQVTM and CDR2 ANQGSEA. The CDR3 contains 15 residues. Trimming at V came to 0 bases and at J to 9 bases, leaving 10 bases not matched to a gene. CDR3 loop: CSVEEVSQGAFEQFF. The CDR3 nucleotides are TGCAGCGTTGAAGAGGTCAGCCAGGGGGCGTTTGAGCAGTTCTTC.

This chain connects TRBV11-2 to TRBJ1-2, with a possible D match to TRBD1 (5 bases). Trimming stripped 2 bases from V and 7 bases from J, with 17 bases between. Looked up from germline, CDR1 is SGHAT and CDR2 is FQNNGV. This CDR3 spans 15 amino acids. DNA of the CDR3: TGTGCCAGCAGCTTACCCGAACAAAGGAGGGGTGGCTACACCTTC. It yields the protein CASSLPEQRRGGYTF.

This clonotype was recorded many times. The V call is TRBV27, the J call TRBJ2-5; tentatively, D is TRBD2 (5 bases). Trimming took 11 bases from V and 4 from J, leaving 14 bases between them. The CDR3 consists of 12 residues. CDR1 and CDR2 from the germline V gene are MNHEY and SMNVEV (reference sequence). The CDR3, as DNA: TGTGCCGGAGGTAGTAACCGAGAGACCCAGTACTTC. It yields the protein CAGGSNRETQYF.

The CDR3 loop is CSASSRGGDRQETQYF. The CDR3 bases are TGCAGTGCTAGCTCTAGAGGGGGGGACCGCCAAGAGACCCAGTACTTC. The genes are TRBV20-1 and TRBJ2-5; possibly TRBD2 for D (7 bases). Germline-derived CDR1 and CDR2 are DFQATT and SNEGSKA (reference sequence). Trimming removed 3 bases at V and 1 base at J, with 18 bases between. The CDR3 runs 16 residues.

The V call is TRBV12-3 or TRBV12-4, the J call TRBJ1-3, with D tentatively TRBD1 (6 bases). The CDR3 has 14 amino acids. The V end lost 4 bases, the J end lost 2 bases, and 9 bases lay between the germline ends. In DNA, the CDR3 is TGTGCCAGCAGTTCACAGGGAGCTGGAAACACCATATATTTT. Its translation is CASSSQGAGNTIYF.

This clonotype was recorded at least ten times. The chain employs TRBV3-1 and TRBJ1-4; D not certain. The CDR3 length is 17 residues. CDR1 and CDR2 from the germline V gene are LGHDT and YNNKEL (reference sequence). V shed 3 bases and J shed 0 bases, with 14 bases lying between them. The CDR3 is CASSQRAESSTNEKLFF. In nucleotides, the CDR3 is TGTGCCAGCAGCCAGAGGGCGGAGTCCTCAACTAATGAAAAACTGTTTTTT.

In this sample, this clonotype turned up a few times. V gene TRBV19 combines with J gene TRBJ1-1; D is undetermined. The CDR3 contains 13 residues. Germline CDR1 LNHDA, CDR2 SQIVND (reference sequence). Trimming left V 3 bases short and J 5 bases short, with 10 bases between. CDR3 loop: CASSMVPSTEAFF. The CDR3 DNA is TGTGCCAGTAGTATGGTTCCGAGTACTGAAGCTTTCTTT. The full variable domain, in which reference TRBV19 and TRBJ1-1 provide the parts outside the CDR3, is DGGITQSPKYLFRKEGQNVTLSCEQNLNHDAMYWYRQDPGQGLRLIYYSQIVNDFQKGDIAEGYSVSREKKESFPLTVTSAQKNPTAFYLCASSMVPSTEAFFGQGTRLTVV.

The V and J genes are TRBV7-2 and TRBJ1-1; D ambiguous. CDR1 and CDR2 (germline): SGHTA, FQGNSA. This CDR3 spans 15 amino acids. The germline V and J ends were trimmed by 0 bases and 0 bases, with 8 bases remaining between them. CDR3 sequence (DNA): TGTGCCAGCAGCTTAGCGGGAAGGTTGAACACTGAAGCTTTCTTT. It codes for CASSLAGRLNTEAFF.

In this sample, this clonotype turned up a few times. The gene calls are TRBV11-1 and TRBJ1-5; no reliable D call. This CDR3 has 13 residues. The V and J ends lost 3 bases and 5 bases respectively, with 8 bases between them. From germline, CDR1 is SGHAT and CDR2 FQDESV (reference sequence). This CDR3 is CASSFDGYQPQHF. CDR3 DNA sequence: TGTGCCAGCAGCTTCGACGGATATCAGCCCCAGCATTTT.

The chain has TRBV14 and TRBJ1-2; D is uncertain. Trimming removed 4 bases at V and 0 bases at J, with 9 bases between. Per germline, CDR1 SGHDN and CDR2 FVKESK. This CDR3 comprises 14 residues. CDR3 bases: TGTGCCAGCAGCCGGACCGACACTAACTATGGCTACACCTTC. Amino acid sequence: CASSRTDTNYGYTF.

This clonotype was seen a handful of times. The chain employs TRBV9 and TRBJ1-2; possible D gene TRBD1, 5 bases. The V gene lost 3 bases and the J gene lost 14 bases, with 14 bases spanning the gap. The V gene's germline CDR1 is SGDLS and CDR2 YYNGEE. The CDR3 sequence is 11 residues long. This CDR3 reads CASSAPGPSTF. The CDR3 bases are TGTGCCAGCAGCGCTCCGGGGCCCTCAACCTTC.

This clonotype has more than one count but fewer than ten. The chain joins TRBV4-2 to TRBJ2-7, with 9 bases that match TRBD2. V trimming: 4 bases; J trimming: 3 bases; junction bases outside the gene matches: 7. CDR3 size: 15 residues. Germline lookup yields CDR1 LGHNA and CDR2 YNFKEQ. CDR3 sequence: CASSLRTSDNYEQYF. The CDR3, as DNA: TGTGCCAGCAGCCTGCGGACTAGCGACAACTACGAGCAGTACTTC.

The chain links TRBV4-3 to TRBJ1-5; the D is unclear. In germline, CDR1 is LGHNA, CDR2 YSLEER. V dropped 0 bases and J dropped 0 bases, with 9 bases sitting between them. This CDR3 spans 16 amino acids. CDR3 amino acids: CASSQDWGVSNQPQHF. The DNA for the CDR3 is TGCGCCAGCAGCCAAGATTGGGGAGTTAGCAATCAGCCCCAGCATTTT.

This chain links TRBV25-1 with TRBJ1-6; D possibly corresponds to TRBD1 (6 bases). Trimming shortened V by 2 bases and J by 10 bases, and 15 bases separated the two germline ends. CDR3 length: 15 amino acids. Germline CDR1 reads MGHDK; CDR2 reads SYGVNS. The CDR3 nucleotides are TGTGCCAGCAGTGAAGAAACGATACAGGGATCACCCCTCCACTTT. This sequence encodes CASSEETIQGSPLHF. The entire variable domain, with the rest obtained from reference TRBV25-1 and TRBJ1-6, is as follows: EADIYQTPRYLVIGTGKKITLECSQTMGHDKMYWYQQDPGMELHLIHYSYGVNSTEKGDLSSESTVSRIRTEHFPLTLESARPSHTSQYLCASSEETIQGSPLHFGNGTRLTVT.

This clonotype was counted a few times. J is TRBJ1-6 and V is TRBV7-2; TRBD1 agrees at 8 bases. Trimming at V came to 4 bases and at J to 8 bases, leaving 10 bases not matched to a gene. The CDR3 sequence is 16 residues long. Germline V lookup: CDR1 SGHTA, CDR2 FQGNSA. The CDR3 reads CASSSRGQGLDSPLHF. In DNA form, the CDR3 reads TGTGCCAGCAGCTCCCGAGGACAGGGTCTCGATTCACCCCTCCACTTT.

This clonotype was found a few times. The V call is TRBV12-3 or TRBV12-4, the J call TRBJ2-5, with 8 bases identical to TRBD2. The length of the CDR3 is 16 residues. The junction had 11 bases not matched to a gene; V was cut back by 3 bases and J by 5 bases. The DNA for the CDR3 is TGTGCCAGCAGTTTGGGCGGGACTAGGGTTCACGAGACCCAGTACTTC. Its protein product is CASSLGGTRVHETQYF.

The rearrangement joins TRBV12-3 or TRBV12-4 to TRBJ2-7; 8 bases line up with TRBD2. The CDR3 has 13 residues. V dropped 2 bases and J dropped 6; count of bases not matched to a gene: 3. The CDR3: CASSLSGTSEQYF. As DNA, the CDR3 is TGTGCCAGCAGTTTAAGTGGGACTAGCGAGCAGTACTTC.

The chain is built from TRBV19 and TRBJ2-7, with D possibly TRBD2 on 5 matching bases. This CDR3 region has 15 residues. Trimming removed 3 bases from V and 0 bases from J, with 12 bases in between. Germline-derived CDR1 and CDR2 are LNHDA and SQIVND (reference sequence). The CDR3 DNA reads TGTGCCAGTAGTATCGCGGGCGGAAACTCCTACGAGCAGTACTTC. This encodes CASSIAGGNSYEQYF.

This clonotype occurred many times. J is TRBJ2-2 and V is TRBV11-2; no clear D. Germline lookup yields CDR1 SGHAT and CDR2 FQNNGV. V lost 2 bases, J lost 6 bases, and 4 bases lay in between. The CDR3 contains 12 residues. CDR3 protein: CASSLLSGELFF. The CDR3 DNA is TGTGCCAGCAGCTTACTCTCCGGGGAGCTGTTTTTT.

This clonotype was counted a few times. This chain's CDR3 is CASQGGREGIHEQYF. The DNA for the CDR3 is TGTGCCAGCCAGGGTGGCCGGGAGGGTATACACGAGCAGTACTTC. The chain uses TRBV10-3 and TRBJ2-7; 8 nucleotides agree with TRBD2. Trimming cost V 10 bases and J 5 bases; bases outside gene matches: 16. Germline-derived CDR1 and CDR2 are ENHRY and SYGVKD. The CDR3 is 15 amino acids.

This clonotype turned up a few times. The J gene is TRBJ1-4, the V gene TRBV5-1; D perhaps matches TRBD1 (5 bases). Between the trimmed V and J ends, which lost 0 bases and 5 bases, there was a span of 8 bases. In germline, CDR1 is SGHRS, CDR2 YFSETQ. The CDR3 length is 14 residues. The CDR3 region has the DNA TGCGCCAGCAGCTTGGGACAGAAGAATGAAAAACTGTTTTTT. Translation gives CASSLGQKNEKLFF.

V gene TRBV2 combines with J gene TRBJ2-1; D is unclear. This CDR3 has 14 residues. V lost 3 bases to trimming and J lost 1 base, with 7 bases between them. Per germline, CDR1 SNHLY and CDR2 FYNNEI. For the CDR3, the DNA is TGTGCCAGCAGTGATTGGGTTTCCTACAATGAGCAGTTCTTC. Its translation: CASSDWVSYNEQFF.

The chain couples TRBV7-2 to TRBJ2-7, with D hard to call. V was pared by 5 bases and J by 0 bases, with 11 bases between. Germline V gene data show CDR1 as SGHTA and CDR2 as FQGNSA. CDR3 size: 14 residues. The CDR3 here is CASSPPGISYEQYF. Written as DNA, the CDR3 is TGTGCCAGCAGCCCACCGGGTATCTCCTACGAGCAGTACTTC.

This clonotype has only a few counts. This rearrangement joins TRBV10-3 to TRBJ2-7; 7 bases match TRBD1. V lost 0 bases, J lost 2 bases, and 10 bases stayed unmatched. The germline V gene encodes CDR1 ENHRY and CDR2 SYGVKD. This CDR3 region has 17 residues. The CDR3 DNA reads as TGTGCCATCAGTGAGTCCCTTTCCGGGACAGATCCCTACGAGCAGTACTTC. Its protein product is CAISESLSGTDPYEQYF.

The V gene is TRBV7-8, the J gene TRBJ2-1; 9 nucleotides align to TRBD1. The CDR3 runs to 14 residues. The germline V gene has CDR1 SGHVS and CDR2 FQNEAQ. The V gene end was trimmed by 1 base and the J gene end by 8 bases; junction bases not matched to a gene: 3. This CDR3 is CASSLVQGAHEQFF. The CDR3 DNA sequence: TGTGCCAGCAGCTTAGTACAGGGGGCCCATGAGCAGTTCTTC.

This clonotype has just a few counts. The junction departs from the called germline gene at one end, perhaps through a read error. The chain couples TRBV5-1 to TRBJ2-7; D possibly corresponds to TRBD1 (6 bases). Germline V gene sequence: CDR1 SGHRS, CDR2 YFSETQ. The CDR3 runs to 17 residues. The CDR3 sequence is CASSLASGRQAVSEQYF. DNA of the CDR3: TGCGCCAGCAGTTTGGCCTCAGGGAGACAGGCTGTTTCCGAGCAGTACTTC. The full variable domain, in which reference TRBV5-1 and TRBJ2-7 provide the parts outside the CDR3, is KAGVTQTPRYLIKTRGQQVTLSCSPISGHRSVSWYQQTPGQGLQFLFEYFSETQRNKGNFPGRFSGRQFSNSRSEMNVSTLELGDSALYLCASSLASGRQAVSEQYFGPGTRLTVT.